These 32 T cell receptor beta chains originate from one sample sequenced in a study of blood T cell repertoires in COVID-19. Repertoires were generated with immunoSEQ multiplex PCR, while TCRdb's copy carries only in-frame clones and drops some. The sample includes roughly 250,000 clones, roughly 88% seen only once; the top ten take 4% to 4.5%. Sample: PBMCs or T cells enriched from blood (not recorded which). These receptors were collected from a woman aged 25 to 45 who had recovered from COVID-19.

This chain joins TRBV21-1 and TRBJ1-1; TRBD1 was called by the table and not checked on the DNA. TRBV21-1 is termed a pseudogene. This CDR3 contains 16 residues. The CDR3 sequence is CASSITGGSSGTEAFF. DNA of the CDR3: TGTGCCAGCAGCATCACAGGGGGCTCATCGGGGACTGAAGCTTTCTTT.

In this sample, this clone turned up once. This rearrangement joins TRBV6-6 to TRBJ2-2; D gene uncertain. Trimming pared 6 bases from V and 4 bases from J, leaving 6 bases between. This CDR3 has 12 residues. CDR1 MNHNY and CDR2 SVGAGI come from the germline V gene (reference sequence). The CDR3 loop reads CASSPFTGELFF. CDR3 sequence (DNA): TGTGCCAGCAGCCCATTCACCGGGGAGCTGTTTTTT.

This clone has just one count. The chain employs TRBV5-1 and TRBJ2-2, with D perhaps TRBD1 (7 bases). CDR3 size: 19 residues. Per the germline V gene, CDR1 is SGHRS and CDR2 is YFSETQ. Trimming shortened V by 4 bases and J by 0 bases, and 22 bases separated the two germline ends. For the CDR3, the DNA is TGCGCCAGCAGCCCGGGCAGGGGGGACTTCTACGCGAACACCGGGGAGCTGTTTTTT. Protein: CASSPGRGDFYANTGELFF.

This clone was found once. This chain uses TRBV5-1 with TRBJ1-4, with 7 bases aligning to TRBD1. V lost 4 bases and J lost 0; bases outside the gene matches: 6. This CDR3 is 16 amino acids long. The germline V gene has CDR1 SGHRS and CDR2 YFSETQ. Here the CDR3 reads CASSTWTGATNEKLFF. The DNA of the CDR3 is TGCGCCAGCAGCACCTGGACAGGTGCAACTAATGAAAAACTGTTTTTT.

The rearrangement joins TRBV30 to TRBJ1-5; 8 bases are shared with TRBD1. J was trimmed by 2 bases and V by 4 bases; bases with no gene match: 7. Germline CDR1 is GTSNPN and CDR2 is SVGIG (reference sequence). The CDR3 covers 15 residues. CDR3 protein: CAWTADRGGNQPQHF. The CDR3, as DNA: TGTGCCTGGACCGCAGACAGGGGTGGCAATCAGCCCCAGCATTTT.

The chain joins TRBV5-1 to TRBJ2-2; no definite D call. CDR3 length: 13 amino acids. Per germline, CDR1 SGHRS and CDR2 YFSETQ. Trimming removed 4 bases at V and 1 base at J, with 5 bases between. CDR3 DNA: TGCGCCAGCAGCGGGCGGAACACCGGGGAGCTGTTTTTT. Its translation is CASSGRNTGELFF.

In this sample, this clone turned up a few times. V is TRBV2 and J is TRBJ2-7; TRBD1 matches at 9 bases. CDR1 is SNHLY, CDR2 FYNNEI, per germline. Losses at the gene ends were 3 bases for V and 0 bases for J; bases not matched to a gene: 6. The CDR3 covers 16 residues. CDR3 in amino acids: CASSEGTGLFSYEQYF. The CDR3 DNA follows: TGTGCCAGCAGTGAGGGGACAGGGTTGTTCTCCTACGAGCAGTACTTC.

This clone was detected a few times. The chain carries TRBV19 and TRBJ1-5; 7 bases align to TRBD1. V trimming: 7 bases; J trimming: 6 bases; junction bases outside the gene matches: 15. Germline V CDR1 and CDR2: LNHDA, SQIVND (reference sequence). The CDR3 contains 16 residues. The CDR3 DNA sequence: TGTGCCAGTACCTTTACGACAGGGACCGGGGGTCAGCCCCAGCATTTT. The encoded protein is CASTFTTGTGGQPQHF.

The chain has TRBV3-1 (or the pseudogene TRBV3-2) and TRBJ2-5, with 9 positions matching TRBD1. This CDR3 is 16 amino acids long. Germline-derived CDR1 and CDR2 are LGHDT and YNNKEL (reference sequence). The V segment lost 6 bases and the J segment 3 bases; nucleotides outside the gene matches: 11. For the CDR3, the DNA is TGTGCCAGCAGAGACATTCCGGGACAGGGAAAAGAGACCCAGTACTTC. Its protein is CASRDIPGQGKETQYF.

The chain combines TRBV30 with TRBJ1-2, with D tentatively TRBD1 (6 bases). The V end was cut by 4 bases, the J end by 8 bases, with 11 bases between. The CDR3 spans 11 residues. The germline CDR1 and CDR2 sequences are GTSNPN and SVGIG (reference sequence). In DNA, the CDR3 is TGTGCCTGGACAGGGGATAGGGGCTACACCTTC. Translated, it gives CAWTGDRGYTF. The entire variable domain, with the rest obtained from reference TRBV30 and TRBJ1-2, is as follows: SQTIHQWPATLVQPVGSPLSLECTVEGTSNPNLYWYRQAAGRGLQLLFYSVGIGQISSEVPQNLSASRPQDRQFILSSKKLLLSDSGFYLCAWTGDRGYTFGSGTRLTVV.

The CDR3 DNA reads as TGTGCCAGCAGCATCCGGGACAGGGACTATGGCTACACCTTC. This translates into CASSIRDRDYGYTF. V gene TRBV28 combines with J gene TRBJ1-2; 9 bases match TRBD1. J lost 3 bases, V lost 6 bases, and 5 bases had no gene match. Germline CDR1 MDHEN, CDR2 SYDVKM. The CDR3 spans 14 residues.

Many counts were recorded for this clone. V gene TRBV6-5 combines with J gene TRBJ2-3; 10 bases fit TRBD2. This CDR3 has 14 residues. Germline assignment: CDR1 MNHEY and CDR2 SVGAGI. V lost 5 bases to trimming and J lost 2 bases; unmatched junction nucleotides: 1. In nucleotides, the CDR3 is TGTGCCAGCAGTAGCGGGAGGGCCACAGATACGCAGTATTTT. Amino acids: CASSSGRATDTQYF.

This chain joins TRBV29-1 and TRBJ1-5; TRBD1 aligns across 7 bases. From germline, CDR1 is SQVTM and CDR2 ANQGSEA. V lost 6 bases, J lost 2 bases, and 7 bases stayed unmatched. There are 14 residues in the CDR3. The CDR3: CSVQGGSGNQPQHF. The CDR3 coding sequence is TGCAGCGTCCAGGGGGGTTCGGGCAATCAGCCCCAGCATTTT.

Regarding this clone: Relative to the germline gene, one junction end is altered; a read error may explain this. The chain combines TRBV29-1 with TRBJ2-7, with 9 bases identical to TRBD2. The germline CDR1 and CDR2 sequences are SQVTM and ANQGSEA. This CDR3 has 14 amino acids. CDR3 protein: CSAEGLAGIYEQYF. In nucleotides, the CDR3 is TGCAGCGCTGAAGGGCTAGCGGGAATCTACGAGCAGTACTTC.

V gene TRBV27 combines with J gene TRBJ1-1; D not resolved. V was pared by 6 bases and J by 3 bases, with 14 bases between. The CDR3 contains 14 residues. Germline V gene data show CDR1 as MNHEY and CDR2 as SMNVEV (reference sequence). The DNA for the CDR3 is TGTGCCAGCAGCCTAACCGACATTTACACTGAAGCTTTCTTT. Amino acids: CASSLTDIYTEAFF.

V and J are TRBV11-2 and TRBJ1-2; D gene ambiguous. The V gene's germline CDR1 is SGHAT and CDR2 FQNNGV. Deletions cut 3 bases from V and 4 bases from J, with 9 bases between. The CDR3 consists of 13 residues. The CDR3 loop reads CASSFGKFYGYTF. The CDR3 DNA follows: TGTGCCAGCAGCTTTGGCAAATTCTATGGCTACACCTTC.

The V gene is TRBV6-5, the J gene TRBJ2-1; D is possibly TRBD1 (6 bases). The CDR3 runs 12 residues. The V end was cut by 7 bases, the J end by 4 bases, with 8 bases between. Germline V CDR1 and CDR2: MNHEY, SVGAGI. DNA of the CDR3: TGTGCCAGCACCGGACAGTACAATGAGCAGTTCTTC. Translated, it gives CASTGQYNEQFF.

J is TRBJ2-1 and V is TRBV5-4; TRBD1 agrees at 8 bases. J lost 5 bases, V lost 2 bases, and 6 bases had no gene match. Germline V gene lookup returns CDR1 SGHNT and CDR2 YYREEE (reference sequence). CDR3 length equals 15 residues. This CDR3 is CASSFTGGRDNEQFF. CDR3 sequence (DNA): TGTGCCAGCAGCTTTACAGGGGGAAGGGACAATGAGCAGTTCTTC.

This chain links TRBV21-1 with TRBJ2-1; the table's D call of TRBD1 was not tested on the DNA. TRBV21-1 is given as a pseudogene. The CDR3 is 16 residues long. The CDR3 DNA reads as TGTGCCAGCAGCAGGATTCCGGGACAGGGGGACAATGAGCAGTTCTTC. Its protein is CASSRIPGQGDNEQFF.

This rearrangement joins TRBV2 to TRBJ2-7, with D possibly being TRBD1 (6 bases). CDR1 is SNHLY and CDR2 is FYNNEI in the germline V gene. V dropped 8 bases and J dropped 3 bases, with 14 bases sitting between them. This CDR3 is built from 13 residues. CDR3 residues: CASQGPPIYEQYF. The CDR3 DNA reads TGTGCCAGCCAGGGGCCTCCGATCTACGAGCAGTACTTC.

The chain combines TRBV27 with TRBJ1-2; the D gene is possibly TRBD1 (6 bases). CDR1 MNHEY and CDR2 SMNVEV come from the germline V gene (reference sequence). The length of the CDR3 is 15 residues. V lost 6 bases and J 3 bases, leaving 17 bases between the germline ends. The CDR3 DNA sequence: TGTGCCAGCAGCCCGACCCCCAGGGGATACTATGGCTACACCTTC. Translation gives CASSPTPRGYYGYTF.

In its sample, this clone was seen many times. The chain has TRBV6-1 and TRBJ2-2; possibly TRBD2 for D (6 bases). Germline V CDR1 and CDR2: MNHNS, SASEGT. This CDR3 has 14 residues. Between the trimmed V and J ends, which lost 3 bases and 5 bases, there was a span of 10 bases. This CDR3 is CASSEGSGTGELFF. Written as DNA, the CDR3 is TGTGCCAGCAGTGAGGGGAGCGGGACCGGGGAGCTGTTTTTT.

The CDR3 loop reads CASSPLRTGHGYTF. The CDR3 bases are TGTGCCAGCAGCCCACTCCGAACAGGGCATGGCTACACCTTC. The J gene is TRBJ1-2, the V gene TRBV7-9; tentative D call: TRBD1 (6 bases). Between the trimmed V and J ends, which lost 5 bases and 6 bases, there was a span of 16 bases. This CDR3 is built from 14 residues. CDR1 and CDR2 from the germline V gene are SEHNR and FQNEAQ (reference sequence).

This rearrangement joins TRBV30 to TRBJ1-2; 7 bases fit TRBD1. Germline CDR1 GTSNPN, CDR2 SVGIG (reference sequence). This CDR3 has 14 amino acids. V shed 3 bases, J shed 8 bases, and the junction held 12 bases outside the gene matches. The chain's CDR3 is CAWSRNRGLEGYTF. CDR3 nucleotides: TGTGCCTGGAGCCGGAACAGGGGACTGGAAGGCTACACCTTC.

Only a few counts were recorded for this clone. This chain links TRBV28 with TRBJ1-5; TRBD1 matches 8 bases. The CDR3 consists of 14 residues. CDR1 and CDR2 from the germline V gene are MDHEN and SYDVKM. V lost 6 bases to trimming and J lost 7 bases; unmatched junction nucleotides: 8. In DNA, the CDR3 is TGTGCCAGCAGCTTACAGGGGGAGCAACAGCCCCAGCATTTT. Translated, it gives CASSLQGEQQPQHF.

The gene calls are TRBV28 and TRBJ1-2; D is ambiguous. Per the germline V gene, CDR1 is MDHEN and CDR2 is SYDVKM. The CDR3 sequence is 15 residues long. V was trimmed by 2 bases and J by 4 bases, leaving 14 bases between them. CDR3 loop: CASSLNSGSVYGYTF. CDR3 coding DNA: TGTGCCAGCAGTTTAAATTCGGGGTCGGTCTATGGCTACACCTTC.

This rearrangement joins TRBV9 to TRBJ2-1; D call uncertain. Trimming shortened V by 0 bases and J by 6 bases, and 10 bases separated the two germline ends. The germline gives CDR1 SGDLS, CDR2 YYNGEE. The CDR3 contains 14 residues. The CDR3 loop reads CASSVEVRSNEQFF. The CDR3 DNA reads as TGTGCCAGCAGCGTAGAAGTGAGAAGCAATGAGCAGTTCTTC.

This chain links TRBV7-2 with TRBJ2-3, with 12 nucleotides matching TRBD2. This CDR3 contains 17 residues. V shed 5 bases and J 2 bases; nucleotides not matched to a gene: 8. Germline loops: CDR1 SGHTA, CDR2 FQGNSA. In DNA, the CDR3 is TGTGCCAGCAGCGAGGGGACTAGCGGGTTAGACACAGATACGCAGTATTTT. It codes for CASSEGTSGLDTDTQYF.

The genes are TRBV10-2 and TRBJ2-1, with TRBD2 identical over 7 bases. CDR1 and CDR2 from the germline V gene are WSHSY and SAAADI. V was pared by 10 bases and J by 1 base, with 16 bases of the junction left unmatched. CDR3 length equals 17 residues. CDR3 in amino acids: CATRSGEGGNSYNEQFF. Here the CDR3 DNA reads TGCGCCACCCGGTCGGGGGAGGGCGGGAATTCCTACAATGAGCAGTTCTTC.

This rearrangement joins TRBV19 to TRBJ1-5, with 7 bases aligning to TRBD1. The J segment lost 5 bases and the V segment lost 5 bases, leaving 6 bases of the junction unmatched. The CDR3 totals 14 residues. Per germline, CDR1 LNHDA and CDR2 SQIVND (reference sequence). The CDR3 nucleotides read TGTGCCAGTAGTTTGGACAGGTGGGATCAGCCCCAGCATTTT. This encodes CASSLDRWDQPQHF.

The J gene is TRBJ2-1, the V gene TRBV9, with D maybe TRBD2 (5 bases). This CDR3 has 15 residues. The V end was cut by 4 bases, the J end by 8 bases, with 19 bases between. CDR1 and CDR2 from the germline V gene are SGDLS and YYNGEE. CDR3 loop: CASSPPGLTGYEQFF. CDR3 sequence (DNA): TGTGCCAGCAGCCCCCCCGGCCTCACGGGGTATGAGCAGTTCTTC.

The rearrangement uses TRBV2 and TRBJ2-7; TRBD1 agrees at 9 bases. From germline, CDR1 is SNHLY and CDR2 FYNNEI. Germline trimming cut 2 bases from V and 7 bases from J; bases unmatched to any gene: 9. CDR3 length: 15 amino acids. This chain's CDR3 is CASSERDRAREEQYF. CDR3 coding DNA: TGTGCCAGCAGTGAACGGGACAGGGCTCGAGAGGAGCAGTACTTC.